Detailed here is one TCR beta chain. Its antigen is unknown. In the study's own analysis: Filtering of immunoSEQ junctional sequences could not match full-length read filtering. The protocol was immunoSEQ multiplex PCR, while the TCRdb copy is restricted to in-frame clones and leaves out a portion. V and J calls and clone size are those listed in that table; D and trimming were worked out from the DNA. The sample has around 940,000 clones, about three quarters seen once. This sample is part of a study of shared clonotypes between healthy human individuals. Findings and caveats of the study: When naive CD4 clonotypes were compared across a handful of donors, 4% to 5.5% were shared. Only blood was sampled; tissue repertoires likely differ.

Splitting the CD4+ cells yielded a CD45RA+ naive subset and a CD45RA-negative memory subset. This CDR3 has 15 residues. Per germline, CDR1 MNHEY and CDR2 SVGAGI. V was trimmed by 3 bases and J by 0 bases, leaving 11 bases between them. The rearrangement links TRBV6-5 to TRBJ1-2, with unresolved D. The sequence derives from a man younger than 35 in good health. Sequencing input: memory CD4+ T cells sorted from blood. This sample's subset: CD45RA-negative fraction. The CDR3: CASSYLSSANYGYTF. The CDR3 DNA follows: TGTGCCAGCAGTTATCTGAGTTCAGCTAACTATGGCTACACCTTC.